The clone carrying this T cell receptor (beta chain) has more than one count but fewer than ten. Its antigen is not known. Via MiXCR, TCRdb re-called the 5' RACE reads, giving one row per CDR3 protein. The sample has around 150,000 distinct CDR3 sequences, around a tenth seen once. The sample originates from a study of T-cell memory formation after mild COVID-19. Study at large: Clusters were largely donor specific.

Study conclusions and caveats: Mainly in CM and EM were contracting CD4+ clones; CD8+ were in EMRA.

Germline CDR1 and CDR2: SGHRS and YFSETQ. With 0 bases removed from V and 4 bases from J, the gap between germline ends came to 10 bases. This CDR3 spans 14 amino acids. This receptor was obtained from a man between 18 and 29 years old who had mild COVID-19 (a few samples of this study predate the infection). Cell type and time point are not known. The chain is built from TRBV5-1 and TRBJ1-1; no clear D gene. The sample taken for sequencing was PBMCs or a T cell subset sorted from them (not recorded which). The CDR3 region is CASSLVGSGTEAFF. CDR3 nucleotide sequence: TGCGCCAGCAGCTTGGTGGGGTCGGGCACTGAAGCTTTCTTT.